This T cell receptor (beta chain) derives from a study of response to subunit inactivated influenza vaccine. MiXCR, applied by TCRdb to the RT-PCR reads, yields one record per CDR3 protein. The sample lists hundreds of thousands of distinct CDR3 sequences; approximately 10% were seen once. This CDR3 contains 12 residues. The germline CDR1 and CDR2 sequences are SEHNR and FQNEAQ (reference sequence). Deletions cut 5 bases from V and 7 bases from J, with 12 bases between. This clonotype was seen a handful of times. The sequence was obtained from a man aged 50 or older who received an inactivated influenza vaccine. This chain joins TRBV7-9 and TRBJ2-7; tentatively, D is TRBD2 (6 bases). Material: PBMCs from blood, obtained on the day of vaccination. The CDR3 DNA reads TGTGCCAGCAGCCTAATGGGGGGAGAGCAGTACTTC. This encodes CASSLMGGEQYF.